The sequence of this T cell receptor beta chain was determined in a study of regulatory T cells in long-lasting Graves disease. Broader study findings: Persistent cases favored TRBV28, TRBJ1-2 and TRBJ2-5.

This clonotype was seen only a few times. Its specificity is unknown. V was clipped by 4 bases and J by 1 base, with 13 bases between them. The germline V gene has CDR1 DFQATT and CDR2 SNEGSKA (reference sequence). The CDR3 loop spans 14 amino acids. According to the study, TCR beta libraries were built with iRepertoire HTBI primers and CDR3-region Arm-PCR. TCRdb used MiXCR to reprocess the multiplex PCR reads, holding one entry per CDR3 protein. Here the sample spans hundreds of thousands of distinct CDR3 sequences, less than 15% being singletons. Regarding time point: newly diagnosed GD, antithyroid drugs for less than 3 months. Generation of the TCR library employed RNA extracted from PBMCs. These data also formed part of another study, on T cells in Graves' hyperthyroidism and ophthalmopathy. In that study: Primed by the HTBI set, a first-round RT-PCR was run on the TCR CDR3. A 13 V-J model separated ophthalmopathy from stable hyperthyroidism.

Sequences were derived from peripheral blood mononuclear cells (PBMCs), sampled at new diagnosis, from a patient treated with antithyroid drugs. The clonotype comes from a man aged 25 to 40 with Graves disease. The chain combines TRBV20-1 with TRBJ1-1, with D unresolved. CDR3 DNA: TGCAGTGCTACCGGGGAGCGGGCGAACACTGAAGCTTTCTTT. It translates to CSATGERANTEAFF.